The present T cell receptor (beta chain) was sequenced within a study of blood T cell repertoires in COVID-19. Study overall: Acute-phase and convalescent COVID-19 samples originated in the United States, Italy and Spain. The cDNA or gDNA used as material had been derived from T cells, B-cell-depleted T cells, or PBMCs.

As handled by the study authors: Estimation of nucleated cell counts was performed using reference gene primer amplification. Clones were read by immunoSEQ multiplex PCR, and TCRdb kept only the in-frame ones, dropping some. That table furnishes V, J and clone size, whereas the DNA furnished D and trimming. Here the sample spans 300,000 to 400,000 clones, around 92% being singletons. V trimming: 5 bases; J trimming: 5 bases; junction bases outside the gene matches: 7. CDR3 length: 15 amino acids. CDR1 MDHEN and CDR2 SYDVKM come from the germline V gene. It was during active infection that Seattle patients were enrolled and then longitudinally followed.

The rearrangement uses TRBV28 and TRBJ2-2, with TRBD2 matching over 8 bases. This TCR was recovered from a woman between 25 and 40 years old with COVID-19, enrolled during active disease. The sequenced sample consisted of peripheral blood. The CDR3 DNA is TGTGCCAGCAGTAAAGGGAGCGGGGGAACCGGGGAGCTGTTTTTT. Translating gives CASSKGSGGTGELFF.